This entry is about one TCR beta chain. Its antigen is unknown. There are 12 residues in the CDR3. This specimen belongs to a study of T cells after yellow fever vaccination. General study results and limits: When the response was secondary, it was weaker but reached its peak faster, day 5 versus 15.

TCRdb reprocessed the 5' RACE reads with MiXCR, giving one entry per CDR3 protein. The table lists 240,000 or so distinct CDR3 sequences, around 7% of them singletons. The gene calls are TRBV5-2 and TRBJ1-1. TRBV5-2 is an annotated pseudogene. The origin of this receptor is a man aged 25 to 45 who received the YFV17D yellow fever vaccine. The material sequenced was CD4+ T cells sorted from PBMCs, taken 15 days after the yellow fever booster vaccination. In DNA, the CDR3 is TGTGCCATCAGCTTGAAGAGAACTGAAGCTTTCTTT. Translating it yields CAISLKRTEAFF.